What follows describes a single TCR beta chain. Its target is unknown. CDR1 and CDR2 from the germline V gene are SEHNR and FQNEAQ (reference sequence). The CDR3 contains 13 residues. Between the trimmed V and J ends, which lost 1 base and 4 bases, there was a span of 8 bases. This entry comes from a study of cytomegalovirus exposure and HLA in healthy donors. Study-wide results and caveats: Among donors in an Asian-associated ancestry cluster, a later analysis reportedly found fewer N-insertions than the approximately 700-donor mean. Most likely, a cluster of highly shared sequence variants arose as a sequencing artifact.

It was with 60 Vbeta and 13 Jbeta primers that the PCR ran. Repertoires were generated with immunoSEQ multiplex PCR, while TCRdb's copy carries only in-frame clones and drops some. The sample lists 37,000 or so clones; roughly 76% were seen once. The sequence came from a woman between 40 and 55 years old in good health and CMV-seronegative. The V and J genes are TRBV7-9 and TRBJ2-7; TRBD2 might be the D (5 bases). The source material was PBMCs. This CDR3 reads CASSLVGGYEQYF. In DNA form, the CDR3 reads TGTGCCAGCAGCTTAGTAGGAGGTTACGAGCAGTACTTC.